This T cell receptor beta chain is drawn from a study of T cell responses to AZD1222 COVID-19 vaccine. Study-wide context: Pooling was applied to second doses at about 4 or about 12 weeks.

General study results and limits: Increased Spike-specific TCR breadth and depth were observed after two AZD1222 doses. Only five or six AZD1222 recipients tested seropositive at baseline. Donors, mostly white British, included more females; clonal diversity was possibly underestimated.

As regards this clone: Its antigen is unknown.

The germline gives CDR1 LNHDA, CDR2 SQIVND (reference sequence). The CDR3 runs 15 residues. V gave up 5 bases and J gave up 5 bases, with 16 bases separating them. Repertoires were generated with immunoSEQ multiplex PCR, while TCRdb's copy carries only in-frame clones and drops some. The data hold about 85,000 clones, with about 86% observed a single time. The source material was peripheral blood, sampled on day 0 of AZD1222 vaccination. The rearrangement links TRBV19 to TRBJ1-5; perhaps TRBD1 as D (6 bases). This TCR came from an adult in good health. The CDR3 protein is CASSVLRTVDQPQHF. DNA of the CDR3: TGTGCCAGTAGTGTCCTTAGGACAGTCGATCAGCCCCAGCATTTT. Variable domain in full (rest from reference TRBV19 and TRBJ1-5): DGGITQSPKYLFRKEGQNVTLSCEQNLNHDAMYWYRQDPGQGLRLIYYSQIVNDFQKGDIAEGYSVSREKKESFPLTVTSAQKNPTAFYLCASSVLRTVDQPQHFGDGTRLSIL.